These 30 T cell receptor beta chains originate from one sample sequenced in a study of blood T cell repertoires in COVID-19. Clones were sequenced by immunoSEQ multiplex PCR, and TCRdb holds only the in-frame ones, with some missing. The sample records a few hundred thousand clones, around 83% being singletons. Sequencing used peripheral blood. The origin of the receptors is a man between 50 and 59 years old with active or convalescent COVID-19.

The chain has TRBV11-2 and TRBJ2-7; D is ambiguous. From germline, CDR1 is SGHAT and CDR2 FQNNGV. With 1 base removed from V and 6 bases from J, the gap between germline ends came to 13 bases. CDR3 length: 14 residues. The CDR3 protein is CASSLGDVRVEQYF. The CDR3 region has the DNA TGTGCCAGCAGCTTAGGTGATGTCCGCGTCGAGCAGTACTTC.

The chain links TRBV4-1 to TRBJ2-7, with 7 bases lining up with TRBD1. Trimming removed 2 bases from V and 4 bases from J; junction bases left unmatched: 11. The CDR3 is made up of 16 amino acids. Germline CDR1 reads MGHRA; CDR2 reads YSYEKL. DNA of the CDR3: TGCGCCAGCAGCCAACTCATATCGGGACAGCCGTACGAGCAGTACTTC. It codes for CASSQLISGQPYEQYF.

The CDR3 here is CASSDVGGDNIQYF. Here the CDR3 DNA reads TGTGCCAGCAGCGATGTAGGGGGTGACAACATTCAGTACTTC. V is TRBV16 and J is TRBJ2-4; tentatively, D is TRBD1 (6 bases). Per the germline V gene, CDR1 is KGHSY and CDR2 is FQNENV. V was shortened by 5 bases and J by 7 bases, with 15 bases between the two germline ends. CDR3 length: 14 amino acids.

The rearrangement joins TRBV27 to TRBJ2-2, with D tentatively TRBD2 (5 bases). The CDR3 length is 14 residues. Germline values: CDR1 MNHEY, CDR2 SMNVEV (reference sequence). The V gene lost 2 bases and the J gene lost 4 bases, with 8 bases spanning the gap. Here the CDR3 reads CASSLSRGTGELFF. The CDR3 DNA follows: TGTGCCAGCAGTTTAAGCCGGGGCACCGGGGAGCTGTTTTTT.

J is TRBJ2-5 and V is TRBV4-1; 12 bases are shared with TRBD2. CDR1 is MGHRA, CDR2 YSYEKL, per germline. CDR3 length: 20 amino acids. The trim removed 2 bases at V and 0 bases at J, leaving 13 bases unmatched. The CDR3 DNA sequence: TGCGCCAGCAGCCAACGTACTAGCGGGAGGAACCCACCGTACCAAGAGACCCAGTACTTC. It is translated as CASSQRTSGRNPPYQETQYF.

This chain uses TRBV24-1 with TRBJ2-3, with D unresolved. The V gene lost 1 base and the J gene lost 4 bases, with 8 bases spanning the gap. In germline, CDR1 is KGHDR, CDR2 SFDVKD. The CDR3 length is 14 residues. The chain's CDR3 is CATSDFLPPDTQYF. The DNA of the CDR3 is TGTGCCACCAGTGATTTTCTACCCCCAGATACGCAGTATTTT.

This clone qualifies as medium-sized. V is TRBV7-2 and J is TRBJ2-7; 11 bases line up with TRBD1. V lost 10 bases to trimming and J lost 6 bases; unmatched junction nucleotides: 8. CDR1 SGHTA and CDR2 FQGNSA come from the germline V gene. The CDR3 is 13 amino acids. The CDR3 is CATTLGTGGEQYF. The CDR3 region has the DNA TGTGCCACCACACTCGGGACAGGGGGCGAGCAGTACTTC.

The chain carries TRBV5-5 and TRBJ2-1; tentative D call: TRBD2 (5 bases). From germline, CDR1 is SGHKS and CDR2 YYEKEE (reference sequence). V dropped 0 bases and J dropped 4 bases, with 17 bases sitting between them. The CDR3 has 17 residues. CDR3 sequence: CASSLGVGGSRYNEQFF. In DNA, the CDR3 is TGTGCCAGCAGCTTGGGAGTGGGTGGGAGTAGGTACAATGAGCAGTTCTTC.

The chain employs TRBV7-9 and TRBJ2-5, with D tentatively TRBD2 (7 bases). V dropped 5 bases and J dropped 4 bases, with 20 bases sitting between them. The CDR3 runs 16 residues. The germline V gene has CDR1 SEHNR and CDR2 FQNEAQ (reference sequence). For the CDR3, the DNA is TGTGCCAGCAGCGCTGGACTACTGGGGGGGCCAGAGACCCAGTACTTC. Translating it yields CASSAGLLGGPETQYF.

J is TRBJ1-2 and V is TRBV7-2; 8 positions match TRBD1. Germline lookup yields CDR1 SGHTA and CDR2 FQGNSA. V shed 1 base, J shed 7 bases, and the junction held 8 bases outside the gene matches. The CDR3 sequence is 15 residues long. The CDR3 DNA reads TGTGCCAGCAGCTTAGAACATCCAGGGGGCTCTGGCTACACCTTC. It translates to CASSLEHPGGSGYTF.

The rearrangement uses TRBV3-1 (or the pseudogene TRBV3-2) and TRBJ2-7; TRBD1 is a possible D gene (6 bases). V was trimmed by 4 bases and J by 3 bases, leaving 7 bases between them. The germline gives CDR1 LGHDT, CDR2 YNNKEL (reference sequence). This CDR3 has 12 residues. Written as DNA, the CDR3 is TGTGCCAGCAGCCCGGGACACTACGAGCAGTACTTC. Its protein is CASSPGHYEQYF.

The chain uses TRBV7-6 and TRBJ2-5; the D gene is possibly TRBD1 (6 bases). V lost 3 bases, J lost 7 bases, and 21 bases lay in between. The CDR3 spans 16 residues. Looked up from germline, CDR1 is SGHVS and CDR2 is FNYEAQ. This chain's CDR3 is CASSFGGPSGDGTQYF. Here the CDR3 DNA reads TGTGCCAGCAGCTTTGGGGGCCCAAGCGGAGACGGGACCCAGTACTTC.

This chain links TRBV19 with TRBJ1-6; D gene unclear. The V gene's germline CDR1 is LNHDA and CDR2 SQIVND (reference sequence). CDR3 size: 13 residues. V lost 3 bases and J 9 bases, leaving 9 bases between the germline ends. The CDR3 sequence: CASSIQDVSPLHF. CDR3 sequence (DNA): TGTGCCAGTAGTATCCAGGATGTTTCACCCCTCCACTTT.

This sequence joins TRBV3-1 (or the pseudogene TRBV3-2) and TRBJ2-5; 10 bases line up with TRBD2. Germline CDR1 reads LGHDT; CDR2 reads YNNKEL (reference sequence). The CDR3 is made up of 16 amino acids. J was trimmed by 6 bases and V by 1 base; bases with no gene match: 8. The CDR3 protein is CASSQVAAGGQKTQYF. Here the CDR3 DNA reads TGTGCCAGCAGCCAAGTGGCAGCGGGGGGGCAGAAGACCCAGTACTTC.

V is TRBV19 and J is TRBJ2-2; a weak D match, TRBD2 (5 bases). The CDR3 extends over 18 amino acids. V shed 3 bases and J shed 5 bases, with 22 bases lying between them. Germline lookup yields CDR1 LNHDA and CDR2 SQIVND (reference sequence). CDR3 sequence reads: CASSIPLLDPSGTGELFF. The DNA of the CDR3 is TGTGCCAGTAGTATCCCCCTGTTAGACCCCAGCGGTACCGGGGAGCTGTTTTTT. Together with reference TRBV19 and TRBJ2-2, the CDR3 gives the full variable domain: DGGITQSPKYLFRKEGQNVTLSCEQNLNHDAMYWYRQDPGQGLRLIYYSQIVNDFQKGDIAEGYSVSREKKESFPLTVTSAQKNPTAFYLCASSIPLLDPSGTGELFFGEGSRLTVL.

V gene TRBV6-2 or TRBV6-3 combines with J gene TRBJ2-7; D not certain. Trimming shortened V by 4 bases and J by 0 bases, and 13 bases separated the two germline ends. The CDR3 consists of 15 residues. Germline V gene data show CDR1 as MNHEY and CDR2 as SVGEGT. DNA for the CDR3: TGTGCCAGCAGTTCACTTCAGGCTTTCTCCTACGAGCAGTACTTC. Encoded protein: CASSSLQAFSYEQYF.

This chain connects TRBV6-1 to TRBJ1-6; D possibly corresponds to TRBD1 (5 bases). Germline loops: CDR1 MNHNS, CDR2 SASEGT. This CDR3 spans 15 amino acids. Trimming stripped 3 bases from V and 4 bases from J, with 10 bases between. The CDR3 DNA reads TGTGCCAGCAGTGACCCGACAGTTTATAATTCACCCCTCCACTTT. This translates into CASSDPTVYNSPLHF.

The genes are TRBV5-1 and TRBJ2-1; 7 nucleotides agree with TRBD2. This CDR3 has 15 residues. Germline CDR1 is SGHRS and CDR2 is YFSETQ. Trimming took 4 bases from V and 7 from J; bases not matched to a gene: 11. This CDR3 is CASSVLSGRENEQFF. In DNA, the CDR3 is TGCGCCAGCAGCGTGCTGAGCGGGCGGGAGAATGAGCAGTTCTTC. Combining the CDR3 with reference TRBV5-1 and TRBJ2-1 gives the whole variable domain KAGVTQTPRYLIKTRGQQVTLSCSPISGHRSVSWYQQTPGQGLQFLFEYFSETQRNKGNFPGRFSGRQFSNSRSEMNVSTLELGDSALYLCASSVLSGRENEQFFGPGTRLTVL.

The CDR3 coding sequence is TGTGCCAGCAGCTTTGGGGCTGCCGATGGGTTGATGGACATTCAGTACTTC. It yields the protein CASSFGAADGLMDIQYF. This rearrangement joins TRBV11-2 to TRBJ2-4, with D tentatively TRBD1 (5 bases). The CDR3 length is 17 residues. The V end was cut by 3 bases, the J end by 8 bases, with 23 bases between. Germline-derived CDR1 and CDR2 are SGHAT and FQNNGV.

This clone was detected a few times. The chain employs TRBV3-1 (or the pseudogene TRBV3-2) and TRBJ2-7; 7 bases fit TRBD1. V shed 1 base and J 1 base; nucleotides not matched to a gene: 7. The CDR3 extends over 16 amino acids. Germline-derived CDR1 and CDR2 are LGHDT and YNNKEL (reference sequence). CDR3 region: CASSQGGQRLSYEQYF. The CDR3 region has the DNA TGTGCCAGCAGCCAAGGGGGACAGAGACTTTCCTACGAGCAGTACTTC.

This clone was detected many times. The rearrangement uses TRBV4-1 and TRBJ1-5; D gene uncertain. The CDR3 runs to 15 residues. The V end lost 1 base, the J end lost 0 bases, and 7 bases lay between the germline ends. Germline CDR1 MGHRA, CDR2 YSYEKL. The DNA for the CDR3 is TGCGCCAGCAGCCAAGTGAGAGATAGCAATCAGCCCCAGCATTTT. Translated: CASSQVRDSNQPQHF.

The rearrangement links TRBV5-1 to TRBJ1-1; 9 bases agree with TRBD1. Trimming took 0 bases from V and 4 from J; bases not matched to a gene: 7. This CDR3 comprises 16 residues. Germline V gives CDR1 SGHRS, CDR2 YFSETQ. CDR3 protein: CASSLGGTGWRTEAFF. CDR3 bases: TGCGCCAGCAGCTTGGGCGGGACAGGGTGGCGCACTGAAGCTTTCTTT.

The rearrangement links TRBV12-5 to TRBJ1-1; TRBD1 matches 9 bases. The germline V gene encodes CDR1 LGHNT and CDR2 FRNRAP. CDR3 length: 15 amino acids. J gave up 0 bases and V 5 bases, and 4 bases lay outside the gene matches. The DNA for the CDR3 is TGTGCTAGTGGTCGTACAGGGGGCCTGAACACTGAAGCTTTCTTT. The encoded protein is CASGRTGGLNTEAFF. Combining the CDR3 with reference TRBV12-5 and TRBJ1-1 gives the whole variable domain DARVTQTPRHKVTEMGQEVTMRCQPILGHNTVFWYRQTMMQGLELLAYFRNRAPLDDSGMPKDRFSAEMPDATLATLKIQPSEPRDSAVYFCASGRTGGLNTEAFFGQGTRLTVV.

This chain connects TRBV1 to TRBJ2-6; TRBD1 is taken as the D call from the table, unchecked against the DNA. TRBV1 is a known pseudogene. The CDR3 covers 19 residues. DNA for the CDR3: TGCACCAGCAGCCAAGATAAACAGGGGAAGGTCTCTGGGGCCAACGTCCTGACTTTC. Residues: CTSSQDKQGKVSGANVLTF.

The chain carries TRBV4-1 and TRBJ1-2, with no clear D. The CDR3 covers 15 residues. V was cut by 1 base and J by 2 bases, with 11 bases left in between. Germline V gene lookup returns CDR1 MGHRA and CDR2 YSYEKL. The CDR3 region is CASSQAQWPNYGYTF. The CDR3, as DNA: TGCGCCAGCAGCCAAGCACAGTGGCCGAACTATGGCTACACCTTC.

The V and J genes are TRBV5-4 and TRBJ2-2; TRBD2 matches 12 bases. The CDR3 loop spans 16 amino acids. V lost 0 bases to trimming and J lost 6 bases; unmatched junction nucleotides: 3. Germline CDR1 reads SGHNT; CDR2 reads YYREEE (reference sequence). Here the CDR3 reads CASSLGLAGASGELFF. CDR3 nucleotide sequence: TGTGCCAGCAGCTTGGGACTAGCGGGGGCGTCCGGGGAGCTGTTTTTT.

CDR3 nucleotides: TGTGCCAGCAGCCAAGACCTTCATGAGCAGTTCTTC. Amino acids: CASSQDLHEQFF. The rearrangement joins TRBV4-2 to TRBJ2-1; no definite D call. The V gene lost 0 bases and the J gene lost 8 bases, with 5 bases spanning the gap. The CDR3 extends over 12 amino acids. CDR1 and CDR2 (germline): LGHNA, YNFKEQ.

Concerning this clone itself: Relative to the germline gene, one junction end is altered; a read error may explain this. V usage is TRBV28 and J usage is TRBJ1-5, with 8 positions matching TRBD1. There are 13 residues in the CDR3. Looked up from germline, CDR1 is MDHEN and CDR2 is SYDVKM. The CDR3 DNA is TGTGCCGGCAGTTTAGGACAGGGACGGCCCCAGCATTTT. Protein sequence: CAGSLGQGRPQHF. Using reference TRBV28 and TRBJ1-5 for the parts outside the CDR3, the full variable domain is DVKVTQSSRYLVKRTGEKVFLECVQDMDHENMFWYRQDPGLGLRLIYFSYDVKMKEKGDIPEGYSVSREKKERFSLILESASTNQTSMYLCAGSLGQGRPQHFGDGTRLSIL.

The CDR3 is CASSLLGLGVTQYF. DNA for the CDR3: TGTGCCAGCAGCTTATTGGGACTAGGAGTTACGCAGTATTTT. The gene calls are TRBV7-9 and TRBJ2-3; 8 bases line up with TRBD2. Germline-derived CDR1 and CDR2 are SEHNR and FQNEAQ (reference sequence). J gave up 8 bases and V 2 bases, and 6 bases lay outside the gene matches. The CDR3 spans 14 residues.

CDR3 bases: TGTGCCAGCAGTTACTCTAGGAAAGGGAGGGAGCAGTACTTC. This codes for CASSYSRKGREQYF. The chain recombines TRBV6-5 with TRBJ2-7; a weak D match, TRBD2 (6 bases). The germline V gene has CDR1 MNHEY and CDR2 SVGAGI. Trimming removed 0 bases from V and 7 bases from J, with 13 bases in between. This CDR3 is built from 14 residues.